One sample yielded the 19 T cell receptor beta chains listed below, sequenced in a study of T cells in Graves' hyperthyroidism and ophthalmopathy (dated by TCRdb to about 2019). Libraries were constructed by multiplex PCR. TCRdb shows the sequencer as Illumina HiSeq 2000. Amplification of TCR beta CDR3 regions was carried out from RNA transcripts. A first-round RT-PCR of the TCR CDR3 used the HTBI primer set with the Qiagen OneStep RT-PCR kit. TCRdb reprocessed the public reads (quality trimming at Q25 with fastp, clone calling with MiXCR) and kept in-frame beta chains. Every CDR3 protein is listed once, alongside the most common genes and DNA of its rows. In this sample the table shows approximately 560,000 distinct CDR3 sequences, approximately 44% of which occur a single time. 8.2% of the sample is taken by the ten largest. The sequenced sample consisted of peripheral blood or thyroid tissue (not recorded which). The source is a woman aged 18-29 years with Graves' hyperthyroidism. Donor details come from another sample of the same person, matched by shared clones.

The CDR3 protein is CASSLRLRDLYEQYF. In DNA form, the CDR3 reads TGTGCCAGCAGCTTGAGGTTGCGGGACCTTTACGAGCAGTACTTC. The V gene is TRBV5-6, the J gene TRBJ2-7; D might be TRBD2 (6 bases). The CDR3 extends over 15 amino acids. V was pared by 1 base and J by 4 bases, with 15 bases between. Germline lookup yields CDR1 SGHDT and CDR2 YYEEEE.

The genes are TRBV10-2 and TRBJ1-2, with 7 bases aligning to TRBD1. There are 13 residues in the CDR3. CDR1 and CDR2 from the germline V gene are WSHSY and SAAADI. V gave up 8 bases and J gave up 5 bases; unmatched junction bases: 8. CDR3 nucleotides: TGCGCCAGCCAAACAGGGGATGGTTATGGCTACACCTTC. Translating gives CASQTGDGYGYTF.

In the case of this clonotype: Its ends do not fully match the called genes, so a read error is possible. This chain links TRBV10-3 with TRBJ1-1; D remains unclear. The CDR3 sequence is 12 residues long. The germline V gene encodes CDR1 ENHRY and CDR2 SYGVKD. CDR3 coding DNA: TGTGCCAGCAGTTACCTGGGCAGAGAAGCTTTCTTT. Translated: CASSYLGREAFF.

This clonotype was detected only a few times. Here the CDR3 reads CASSSGTSGSQYYEQYF. The CDR3 coding sequence is TGTGCCAGCAGCTCAGGGACTAGCGGGAGCCAGTACTACGAGCAGTACTTC. This chain joins TRBV7-2 and TRBJ2-7, with 14 bases fitting TRBD2. CDR1 and CDR2 from the germline V gene are SGHTA and FQGNSA. V shed 4 bases and J 3 bases; nucleotides not matched to a gene: 8. There are 17 residues in the CDR3.

This clonotype was picked up a small number of times. The chain uses TRBV24-1 and TRBJ1-1; TRBD1 might be the D (6 bases). CDR1 and CDR2 from the germline V gene are KGHDR and SFDVKD. The CDR3 sequence is 14 residues long. Trimming pared 6 bases from V and 0 bases from J, leaving 10 bases between. The CDR3 DNA follows: TGTGCCACCAGTCTCAGGGGCATGAACACTGAAGCTTTCTTT. This gives the protein CATSLRGMNTEAFF.

As concerns this clonotype: Since a much larger clone is just one base distant, this may be a read error. No conserved phenylalanine or tryptophan is present at the end of the CDR3, so a read error is the likely explanation. The rearrangement joins TRBV2 to TRBJ1-1; possibly TRBD1 for D (6 bases). Per germline, CDR1 SNHLY and CDR2 FYNNEI. V was cut by 3 bases and J by 2 bases, with 13 bases left in between. The CDR3 has 15 amino acids. CDR3 in DNA: TGTGCCAGCAGTGAGTTTAGGGGGGCCAACACTGAAGCTTTCTCT. Translating it yields CASSEFRGANTEAFS.

The rearrangement links TRBV20-1 to TRBJ1-3; 9 bases line up with TRBD1. J was trimmed by 2 bases and V by 5 bases; bases with no gene match: 4. Germline values: CDR1 DFQATT, CDR2 SNEGSKA (reference sequence). This CDR3 is 14 amino acids long. This chain's CDR3 is CSASTGGAGNTIYF. The CDR3 nucleotides are TGCAGTGCTTCGACAGGGGGGGCTGGAAACACCATATATTTT.

This clonotype was recorded only once. This sequence joins TRBV2 and TRBJ1-2; 8 nucleotides line up with TRBD1. Trimming at V came to 0 bases and at J to 8 bases, leaving 8 bases not matched to a gene. Germline CDR1 reads SNHLY; CDR2 reads FYNNEI. This CDR3 has 15 amino acids. The CDR3 reads CASSEAGRGRQGYTF. As DNA, the CDR3 is TGTGCCAGCAGTGAAGCAGGCAGGGGGCGACAGGGCTACACCTTC.

This sequence joins TRBV5-1 and TRBJ2-7; unclear D gene. The J call may be wrong; the DNA end is better matched by TRBJ2-1. The CDR3 runs to 11 residues. Germline V CDR1 and CDR2: SGHRS, YFSETQ. Here the CDR3 reads CASSLDHEQFF. The CDR3 region has the DNA TGCGCCAGCAGCTTAGACCATGAGCAGTTCTTC.

There are many counts of this clonotype. At one end, the junction sequence differs from germline, possibly due to a read error. The V and J genes are TRBV10-3 and TRBJ1-1; D remains unclear. The CDR3 loop spans 12 amino acids. Germline CDR1 is ENHRY and CDR2 is SYGVKD. The CDR3 region is CASSETYTEAFF. The CDR3 coding sequence is TGTGCCAGCAGTGAAACTTACACTGAAGCTTTCTTT.

The chain joins TRBV12-3 or TRBV12-4 to TRBJ2-7, with D perhaps matching TRBD1 (5 bases). V lost 6 bases and J 6 bases, leaving 15 bases between the germline ends. The CDR3 runs to 13 residues. The CDR3 region is CASSQERRGEQYF. CDR3 in DNA: TGTGCCAGCAGCCAAGAGAGAAGGGGCGAGCAGTACTTC.

The V call is TRBV29-1, the J call TRBJ2-7; 9 positions match TRBD2. V gave up 8 bases and J gave up 2 bases; unmatched junction bases: 10. This CDR3 spans 14 amino acids. Germline CDR1 and CDR2: SQVTM and ANQGSEA. CDR3 sequence reads: CSSYMRTSAYEQYF. The CDR3 nucleotides read TGCAGCAGTTACATGCGGACTAGCGCCTACGAGCAGTACTTC.

This chain uses TRBV20-1 with TRBJ1-4, with a possible D match to TRBD1 (6 bases). V was shortened by 8 bases and J by 8 bases, with 15 bases between the two germline ends. The CDR3 covers 12 residues. Germline V gives CDR1 DFQATT, CDR2 SNEGSKA (reference sequence). This CDR3 reads CSQYRVREKLFF. CDR3 in DNA: TGCAGTCAATACAGGGTTAGGGAAAAACTGTTTTTT.

The table lists this clonotype with a few counts. The chain is built from TRBV5-1 and TRBJ1-4, with D perhaps TRBD1 (5 bases). The germline V gene encodes CDR1 SGHRS and CDR2 YFSETQ. Trimming took off 3 bases at V and 7 bases at J, with 10 bases between the two ends. The CDR3 extends over 13 amino acids. CDR3: CASSSFDSEKLFF. DNA for the CDR3: TGCGCCAGCAGCTCCTTCGACAGTGAAAAACTGTTTTTT.

Many counts were recorded for this clonotype. This chain joins TRBV2 and TRBJ2-2; 14 positions match TRBD2. This CDR3 region has 15 residues. V shed 6 bases, J shed 3 bases, and the junction held 0 bases outside the gene matches. CDR1 is SNHLY, CDR2 FYNNEI, per germline. The CDR3 DNA sequence: TGTGCCAGCAGGGGACTAGCGGGAGACACCGGGGAGCTGTTTTTT. Amino acid sequence: CASRGLAGDTGELFF.

The rearrangement uses TRBV7-9 and TRBJ1-2; D might be TRBD1 (5 bases). V was shortened by 5 bases and J by 4 bases, with 14 bases between the two germline ends. Per the germline V gene, CDR1 is SEHNR and CDR2 is FQNEAQ (reference sequence). The CDR3 extends over 14 amino acids. The CDR3 bases are TGTGCCAGCAGCCCTAGCGGGACCCTCTATGGCTACACCTTC. Protein: CASSPSGTLYGYTF.

CDR3 sequence reads: CASSLVSEADTQYF. CDR3 sequence (DNA): TGTGCCAGCAGCTTAGTCAGCGAGGCAGATACGCAGTATTTT. The chain uses TRBV7-6 and TRBJ2-3; D ambiguous. CDR1 is SGHVS, CDR2 FNYEAQ, per germline. V gave up 1 base and J gave up 4 bases, with 9 bases separating them. The CDR3 has 14 amino acids.

The chain couples TRBV2 to TRBJ1-3; a weak D match, TRBD1 (5 bases). This CDR3 region has 16 residues. The V and J ends lost 5 bases and 4 bases respectively, with 18 bases between them. Germline V lookup: CDR1 SNHLY, CDR2 FYNNEI. The CDR3 nucleotides read TGTGCCAGCAGTCGGGGCGTTGCGGGGACCGGAAACACCATATATTTT. This gives the protein CASSRGVAGTGNTIYF.

A remark on this clonotype: The missing conserved phenylalanine or tryptophan at the end of this CDR3 makes a read error likely. The DNA is omitted, as the CDR3 cannot be located on it reliably, and the CDR3 follows TCRdb's listing. The V call is TRBV5-8, the J call TRBJ1-4. From germline, CDR1 is SGHTS and CDR2 YDEGEE. The CDR3 length equals 9 residues, ends included. CDR3: CASSLGVNS.